These T cell receptor beta chains were read from a single sample in a study of Ad26.COV2.S vaccination and SARS-CoV-2 variants. Sequenced by immunoSEQ multiplex PCR; TCRdb stores in-frame clones only, minus some. The sample lists 500,000 or so clones, around 85% occurring once. The material was peripheral blood, obtained in a trial of Ad26.COV2.S vaccine versus placebo. These TCRs come from a person aged 18-60 years who received the Ad26.COV2.S COVID-19 vaccine or a placebo. Both conserved end residues are part of each CDR3. D genes are given only for firm matches. For some rows the clone size is stated as once, few or many, or as a class when expanded; others skip it.

clone_size	v_call	j_call	d_call	cdr3_nt	cdr3_aa
few	TRBV11-2	TRBJ2-5	TRBD1	TGTGCCAGCAGCTTAGGACTGGACAGGGGCCAAGAGACCCAGTACTTC	CASSLGLDRGQETQYF
.	TRBV16	TRBJ2-1	.	TGTGCCAGCAGCCAAGTTGGGCGCAGGGTGGAGGATGAGCAGTTCTTC	CASSQVGRRVEDEQFF
.	TRBV4-3	TRBJ2-7	.	TGCGCCAGCAGCCTCTCTGGCGCGAGCTCCTACGAGCAGTACTTC	CASSLSGASSYEQYF
once	TRBV19	TRBJ2-7	TRBD2	TGTGCCAGTAGTCCCGCGCGGGAGGCTTGGTACGAGCAGTACTTC	CASSPAREAWYEQYF
.	TRBV7-2	TRBJ2-5	.	TGTGCCAGCAGCTTAAGTTCGTATGAGACCCAGTACTTC	CASSLSSYETQYF
.	TRBV7-2	TRBJ2-5	.	TGTGCCAGCAGCTCAATCCTCCCTGGGGGGACCCAGTACTTC	CASSSILPGGTQYF
.	TRBV7-2	TRBJ1-5	.	TGTGCCAGCAGCTTAGGTTGGGGGGGCGGTCAGCCCCAGCATTTT	CASSLGWGGGQPQHF
.	TRBV21-1	TRBJ1-5	.	TGTGCCAGCAGCAAAACCCGACAGCTAGGACAGCCCCAGCATTTT	CASSKTRQLGQPQHF
.	TRBV7-9	TRBJ1-6	TRBD1	TGTGCCAGCAGCCTCAGGGGGCCACCCCTCCACTTT	CASSLRGPPLHF
.	TRBV20-1	TRBJ2-1	.	TGCAGTGCTAGTTTTCCCGAACCCCCTACGCCGTTCTTC	CSASFPEPPTPFF
.	TRBV10-1	TRBJ2-3	TRBD1	TGCGCCAGGGGACAGGACACAGATACGCAGTATTTT	CARGQDTDTQYF
.	TRBV28	TRBJ1-2	.	TGTGCCAGCAGTCGTGCAGGAAACCTAAATGGCTACACCTTC	CASSRAGNLNGYTF
few	TRBV9	TRBJ2-1	.	TGTGCCAGCAGCGTCGGGGGAGTTGGGGCCAATGAGCAGTTCTTC	CASSVGGVGANEQFF
few	TRBV4-3	TRBJ1-1	.	TGCGCCAGCAGCCAAACCATCGGGACGGATGCTTTCTTT	CASSQTIGTDAFF
few	TRBV6-5	TRBJ2-7	TRBD1	TGTGCCAGCAGTCGCCGACAGGGGGGAAACTACGAGCAGTACTTC	CASSRRQGGNYEQYF
.	TRBV6-2/TRBV6-3	TRBJ1-6	TRBD1	TGTGCCAGCAGCCGCCCGGGACAGGGTAATTCACCCCTCCACTTT	CASSRPGQGNSPLHF
.	TRBV15	TRBJ2-1	.	TGTGCCACCAGCAGAGAGGGGCTAGTTTACAATGAGCAGTTCTTC	CATSREGLVYNEQFF
.	TRBV2	TRBJ2-3	.	TGTGCCAGCAGCACGCTTGATACGCAGTATTTT	CASSTLDTQYF
few	TRBV7-8	TRBJ1-1	.	TGTGCCAGCAGCCCTCCGATGGGGAACACTGAAGCTTTCTTT	CASSPPMGNTEAFF
.	TRBV28	TRBJ1-6	TRBD1	TGTGCCAGCAGGCGGGACAGCTCCTATAATTCACCCCTCCACTTT	CASRRDSSYNSPLHF
.	TRBV6-5	TRBJ1-6	.	TGTGCCAGCAGTTCTGGGCCGGGACGGTATAATTCACCCCTCCACTTT	CASSSGPGRYNSPLHF
.	TRBV6-2/TRBV6-3	TRBJ2-1	TRBD2	TGTGCCAGCAGTTACTCGGGCCTAGCGGGTGCCTCCTACAATGAGCAGTTCTTC	CASSYSGLAGASYNEQFF
.	TRBV5-6	TRBJ2-1	.	TGTGCCAGCAGCTTGGTTCGAGCGAGAAAAGTCTACAATGAGCAGTTCTTC	CASSLVRARKVYNEQFF
.	TRBV15	TRBJ1-2	.	TGTGCCACCAGCAGCCCCATCTGGGGCCTAAACTATGGCTACACCTTC	CATSSPIWGLNYGYTF
.	TRBV4-2	TRBJ2-1	.	TGTGCCAGCAGCCTTGCAGCCTACAATGAGCAGTTCTTC	CASSLAAYNEQFF
.	TRBV5-1	TRBJ1-4	.	TGCGCCAGCAGCCCGGACAGCTCAACTAATGAAAAACTGTTTTTT	CASSPDSSTNEKLFF
.	TRBV28	TRBJ1-3	.	TGTGCCAGCAGTCCCGCCCAACAATCTGACACCATATATTTT	CASSPAQQSDTIYF
.	TRBV28	TRBJ2-2	TRBD2	TGTGCCAGCTCGTTACCCCGACAGGGCTCCGACCTAGCGGGAGGGCCGCGGACCGGGGAGCTGTTTTTT	CASSLPRQGSDLAGGPRTGELFF
.	TRBV7-9	TRBJ1-3	.	TGTGCCGGAGGGGACGGTTCCTCTGGAAACACCATATATTTT	CAGGDGSSGNTIYF
.	TRBV9	TRBJ1-1	.	TGTGCCAGCAGCGTAGGAGGGTTGACTGAAGCTTTCTTT	CASSVGGLTEAFF
.	TRBV2	TRBJ2-1	.	TGTGCCAGCAGTGAAGAGCGGTCCCCCCGTAATGAGCAGTTCTTC	CASSEERSPRNEQFF
once	TRBV24-1	TRBJ2-1	.	TGTGCCACCAGTGATTTGCAAGGGGGTTCCTACAATGAGCAGTTCTTC	CATSDLQGGSYNEQFF
.	TRBV2	TRBJ1-2	.	TGTGCCAGCGACCGGGGGGGCCCAGCTAACTATGGCTACACCTTC	CASDRGGPANYGYTF
.	TRBV19	TRBJ1-2	.	TGTGCCAGTAGTACCCGGCAGGTTTACTATGGCTACACCTTC	CASSTRQVYYGYTF
.	TRBV28	TRBJ2-6	.	TGTGCCAGCAAGGAGGGGGGGGCCAACGTCCTGACTTTC	CASKEGGANVLTF
few	TRBV27	TRBJ1-1	.	TGTGCCAGCAGTTTAAGGGGGGGGAACACTGAAGCTTTCTTT	CASSLRGGNTEAFF
.	TRBV12-5	TRBJ1-1	.	TGTGCTAGTGGTTTGGTTGGAGGAAGAGCTTTCTTT	CASGLVGGRAFF
.	TRBV7-2	TRBJ1-2	.	TGTGCCAGCAGCTTAACCCAGGGCTCCTATGGCTACACCTTC	CASSLTQGSYGYTF
.	TRBV28	TRBJ2-1	TRBD2	TGTGCCAGCAGGAAGGGTGGGCTAGCGGGAGGTAATGAGCAGTTCTTC	CASRKGGLAGGNEQFF
few	TRBV2	TRBJ2-1	TRBD2	TGTGCCAGCAGGGAACGGGAGGTAGACAATGAGCAGTTCTTC	CASREREVDNEQFF
.	TRBV5-1	TRBJ2-7	TRBD2	TGCGCCAGCAGCTTGGCGGGGGGTGTTTCCTACGAGCAGTACTTC	CASSLAGGVSYEQYF
.	TRBV4-1	TRBJ2-7	.	TGCGCCAGCAGCCAAGTTCCCTACGAGCAGTACTTC	CASSQVPYEQYF
.	TRBV6-2/TRBV6-3	TRBJ2-2	.	TGTGCCAGCAGCCCCGGGCTCCGGATAGGGGGCGGGGAGCTGTTTTTT	CASSPGLRIGGGELFF
.	TRBV7-8	TRBJ2-5	TRBD2	TGTGCCAGCAGCTTAGAACTAGCGGGAGGGCGGGAGACCCAGTACTTC	CASSLELAGGRETQYF
.	TRBV28	TRBJ2-3	.	TGTGCCAGCAGTTTAGAAGATACGCAGTATTTT	CASSLEDTQYF
.	TRBV28	TRBJ2-1	.	TGTGCCAGCAGGTGGAGCGATGAGCAGTTCTTC	CASRWSDEQFF